The rows below give T cell receptor beta chains drawn from one sample of a study of T-cell reconstitution after alpha-beta-depleted transplantation in children. TCRdb reprocessed the PCR reads via MiXCR and lists one record per CDR3 protein. This table has around 52,000 distinct CDR3 sequences, about 5.7% appearing once. The sequenced sample was PBMCs, mostly from graft donor cells, obtained 60 days after TCRalphabeta/CD19-depleted stem cell transplant. These receptor sequences come from a female patient aged 2 to 10 who had a stem cell transplant for aplastic anemia, so the T cells may come from the graft donor. CDR3s include the opening cysteine and the closing phenylalanine or tryptophan. A D gene is named only where the DNA matches it firmly. The listing skips clone size in some rows; elsewhere it reads once, few, many or a size class.

NA,TRBJ1-6,TRBV9,many,TGTGCCAGCAGCGGAGGGGCGAGCTCCTATAATTCACCCCTCCACTTT,CASSGGASSYNSPLHF
NA,TRBJ2-1,TRBV7-9,many,TGTGCCAGCAGCTTAGGTGGGATCACCGGGGGACTCAATGAGCAGTTCTTC,CASSLGGITGGLNEQFF
NA,TRBJ2-1,TRBV7-9,many,TGTGCCAGCAGCTTCTCCTACAATGAGCAGTTCTTC,CASSFSYNEQFF
NA,TRBJ1-1,TRBV20-1,many,TGCAGTGCTCCCATGCTCGGGCAGAAAAATGAAGCTTTCTTT,CSAPMLGQKNEAFF
NA,TRBJ1-2,TRBV4-2,many,TGTGCCAGCAGCCACCCCAACTATGGCTACACCTTC,CASSHPNYGYTF
TRBD1,TRBJ1-1,TRBV12-3/TRBV12-4,NA,TGTGCCAGCAGGCCTTCCTGGGACAGGATATACACTGAAGCTTTCTTT,CASRPSWDRIYTEAFF
NA,TRBJ1-2,TRBV7-9,many,TGTGCCAGCAGCCCCGGCCACGGCTATGGCTACACCTTC,CASSPGHGYGYTF
NA,TRBJ2-7,TRBV9,many,TGTGCCAGCAGCGTAGGAGGTATGAGTGGAAGCTCCTACGAGCAGTACTTC,CASSVGGMSGSSYEQYF
TRBD1,TRBJ2-2,TRBV7-6,once,TGTGCTAGCAGCCCCTCCCCCGGGACAGATTTTCTGGACCTGTTTTTT,CASSPSPGTDFLDLFF
TRBD2,TRBJ2-2,TRBV18,NA,TGTGCCAGCCAAACTAGCGGGAGAAAAAACACCGGGGAGCTGTTTTTT,CASQTSGRKNTGELFF
TRBD2,TRBJ2-3,TRBV7-7,NA,TGTGCCAGCAGCCGGGACTATGCAGATACGCAGTATTTT,CASSRDYADTQYF
NA,TRBJ2-7,TRBV30,NA,TGTGCCTGGAGTGGACAGATCACCTACGAGCAGTACTTC,CAWSGQITYEQYF
NA,TRBJ2-2,TRBV7-9,many,TGTGCCAGCAGCGCTGGGGACGGGGAGCTGTTTTTT,CASSAGDGELFF
TRBD1,TRBJ2-7,TRBV2,few,TGTGCCAGCAGTCAAACAGGGGAAAGCTCCTACGAGCAGTACTTC,CASSQTGESSYEQYF
TRBD1,TRBJ1-2,TRBV28,many,TGTGCCAGCAGTAGGACAGGACGTTATGGCTACACCTTC,CASSRTGRYGYTF
TRBD1,TRBJ1-4,TRBV5-5,many,TGTGCCAGCAGGTATATGGACAGGGAACTGTTTTTT,CASRYMDRELFF
NA,TRBJ2-3,TRBV18,many,TGTGCCAGCTCGCTGGGACTGCCTAGCACAGATACGCAGTATTTT,CASSLGLPSTDTQYF
NA,TRBJ1-2,TRBV10-3,many,TGTGCCATCAGTGAGTCGGGGCAGAGCTACACCTTC,CAISESGQSYTF
NA,TRBJ1-1,TRBV5-1,many,TGCGCCAGCAGCTCCCTGACCGATTCTGAAGCTTTCTTT,CASSSLTDSEAFF
NA,TRBJ2-5,TRBV6-1,many,TGTGCCAGCAGTGAAATACATCGACGGGAAGAGACCCAGTACTTC,CASSEIHRREETQYF
NA,TRBJ1-1,TRBV7-9,few,TGTGCCAGCAGCTTAAGAGGGGTTACCACTGAAGCTTTCTTT,CASSLRGVTTEAFF
TRBD1,TRBJ2-3,TRBV28,many,TGTGCCAGCAGTTTATTCCGCGGGCAGGGGGCCACAGATACGCAGTATTTT,CASSLFRGQGATDTQYF
TRBD1,TRBJ2-1,TRBV9,many,TGTGCCAGCAGCGGAGGACAGGGGGATTACAATGAGCAGTTCTTC,CASSGGQGDYNEQFF
NA,TRBJ2-5,TRBV24-1,many,TGTGCCACCAGTGGGGGGATCGGGAGAGAGACCCAGTACTTC,CATSGGIGRETQYF
NA,TRBJ1-6,TRBV6-5,few,TGTGCCAGCAGCGGCAGAGTAAATAATTCACCCCTCCACTTT,CASSGRVNNSPLHF
NA,TRBJ2-7,TRBV12-3/TRBV12-4,many,TGTGCCAGCAGTTTGGCGATAAGGGGGTTTTACGAGCAGTACTTC,CASSLAIRGFYEQYF
NA,TRBJ1-4,TRBV7-2,many,TGTGCCAGCAGCCCAAACTATAGATCGTCACTGTTTTTT,CASSPNYRSSLFF
NA,TRBJ2-7,TRBV28,many,TGTGCCAGTATCAGGGTAAATGAGCAGTACTTC,CASIRVNEQYF
NA,TRBJ2-2,TRBV5-1,many,TGCGCCAGCAGCTTGGTCGACAGGTCAATCACCGGGGAGCTGTTTTTT,CASSLVDRSITGELFF
TRBD2,TRBJ2-1,TRBV30,many,TGTGCCTGGGGGATACGTAGCGGGGAGCAGTTCTTC,CAWGIRSGEQFF
TRBD2,TRBJ2-5,TRBV5-1,many,TGCGCCAGCAGCTTTGGAGTGGGGACTAGCGGGGCTCCAGAGACCCAGTACTTC,CASSFGVGTSGAPETQYF
TRBD1,TRBJ1-5,TRBV28,many,TGTGCCAGCAGTTTACGGGGACAGGGGGCGGGTCAGCCCCAGCATTTT,CASSLRGQGAGQPQHF
TRBD1,TRBJ1-1,TRBV7-9,many,TGTGCCAGCAGCCCGCCGGGACAGCTGAACACTGAAGCTTTCTTT,CASSPPGQLNTEAFF
NA,TRBJ2-5,TRBV5-1,many,TGCGCCAGCAGCTTGGCCCTACGACATCAAGAGACCCAGTACTTC,CASSLALRHQETQYF
NA,TRBJ2-3,TRBV20-1,medium-sized,TGCAGTGCTAGAGATCCGGGTAGCGACCCAGATACGCAGTATTTT,CSARDPGSDPDTQYF
NA,TRBJ2-6,TRBV20-1,many,TGCAGTGCTAGAGATGGGGGTAATTCTGGGGCCAACGTCCTGACTTTC,CSARDGGNSGANVLTF
NA,TRBJ2-1,TRBV12-3/TRBV12-4,many,TGTGCCAGCAGTTTAAGGGGGGGGCGGGACGAGCAGTTCTTC,CASSLRGGRDEQFF
TRBD1,TRBJ1-6,TRBV6-5,many,TGTGCCAGCAGGTTACGCATGGGACAGTCCTCACCCCTCCACTTT,CASRLRMGQSSPLHF
NA,TRBJ2-1,TRBV21-1,many,TGTGCCAGCAGCAAAGGTAAAGGGCGGGAACTCCCAGGGAATGAGCAGTTCTTC,CASSKGKGRELPGNEQFF
NA,TRBJ2-6,TRBV7-8,many,TGTGCCAGCAGCCCAGGTGGCGGTAAAAGCTCTGGGGCCAACGTCCTGACTTTC,CASSPGGGKSSGANVLTF
NA,TRBJ1-6,TRBV7-9,many,TGTGCCAGCAGCCCTCCTGGTTGGGGCGAACAACCCCTCCACTTT,CASSPPGWGEQPLHF
TRBD2,TRBJ2-1,TRBV5-1,few,TGCGCCAGCAGCTTTCACGTTGCGGGAGGGCCAAATGAGCAGTTCTTC,CASSFHVAGGPNEQFF
NA,TRBJ2-7,TRBV27,many,TGTGCCAGCAGTTTCGTGGCTCCCTACTCCTACGAGCAGTACTTC,CASSFVAPYSYEQYF